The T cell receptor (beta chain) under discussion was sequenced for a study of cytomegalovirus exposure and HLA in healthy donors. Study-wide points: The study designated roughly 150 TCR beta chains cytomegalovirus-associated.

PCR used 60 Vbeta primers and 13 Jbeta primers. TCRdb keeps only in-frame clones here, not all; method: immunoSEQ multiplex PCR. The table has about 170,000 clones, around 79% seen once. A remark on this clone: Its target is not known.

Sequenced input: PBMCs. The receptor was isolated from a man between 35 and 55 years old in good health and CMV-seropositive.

The CDR3 sequence is CASSLEEYSYNEQFF. The CDR3 bases are TGTGCCAGCAGCTTGGAGGAGTACTCCTACAATGAGCAGTTCTTC. The rearrangement joins TRBV5-6 to TRBJ2-1; D is unclear. The CDR3 is made up of 15 amino acids. The V end lost 0 bases, the J end lost 0 bases, and 7 bases lay between the germline ends. Germline V gene sequence: CDR1 SGHDT, CDR2 YYEEEE.